In its sample, the clone carrying this T cell receptor (beta chain) ranks as medium-sized. Its antigen is still unknown. Rearranged V-D-J TRB sequences were amplified with a mixed TRB-A/B primer pool. TCRdb fed the multiplex PCR reads into MiXCR, producing one record per CDR3 protein. The table shows several thousand distinct CDR3 sequences, with about 26% occurring only once. Amplification of TCR beta used genomic DNA extracted from peripheral blood. The record originates from a study of T cell repertoires in aging, cancer and after chemotherapy. Study-level background: Donor ages fell into six groups from 30 or younger up to 70 or older. Healthy donor repertoires were recorded over several months to years and showed clear clonal overlap.

Germline CDR1 reads LNHNV; CDR2 reads YYDKDF (reference sequence). CDR3 length: 16 residues. J was trimmed by 5 bases and V by 5 bases; bases with no gene match: 11. General study points: Untreated cancer patients had significantly lower blood TCR diversity than age-matched healthy donors.

The rearrangement uses TRBV15 and TRBJ2-5; 10 bases map to TRBD2. The clonotype was recovered from a human donor in good health. Specimen: blood. In nucleotides, the CDR3 is TGTGCCACCAGCGGGGAGGGAGCGGGAGGGGGCGAGACCCAGTACTTC. This codes for CATSGEGAGGGETQYF. The full variable domain, completed using reference TRBV15 and TRBJ2-5, is DAMVIQNPRYQVTQFGKPVTLSCSQTLNHNVMYWYQQKSSQAPKLLFHYYDKDFNNEADTPDNFQSRRPNTSFCFLDIRSPGLGDTAMYLCATSGEGAGGGETQYFGPGTRLLVL.